This entry describes one TCR beta chain. The trim removed 5 bases at V and 11 bases at J, leaving 5 bases unmatched. CDR3 length equals 11 residues. Germline assignment: CDR1 SEHNR and CDR2 FQNEAQ (reference sequence). This record comes from a study of blood T cells in healthy people across ages. Study-wide context: Using template switching, researchers captured about one barcoded beta molecule for each two T cells.

With a J-beta primer mix and a sample-barcoded 5' primer, a second PCR ran about 7 to 12 cycles. The template-switch adaptor was a 5' adaptor with 12 random nucleotides. It tagged each cDNA molecule. From the 5' RACE reads, TCRdb called clonotypes with MiXCR, one entry per CDR3 protein. The sample lists about 640,000 distinct CDR3 sequences, approximately 30% occurring once. Sequencing was done on a sample of blood. This receptor was identified in a woman of 80 years or more in good health. The chain is built from TRBV7-9 and TRBJ1-1; the match to TRBD1 covers 7 bases. The chain's CDR3 is CASSRTGDAFF. The DNA for the CDR3 is TGTGCCAGCAGCCGCACAGGGGACGCTTTCTTT.